These T cell receptor beta chains were read from a single sample in a study of long-term antiretroviral therapy in people with HIV. Profiling relied on immunoSEQ multiplex PCR, and the TCRdb table lists in-frame clones only, not all of them. The sample yields 37,000 or so clones, roughly 80% seen once. This sample comprised unsorted PBMCs, obtained 3.4 years after starting antiretroviral therapy. Source of these receptors: a man aged 25 to 45 with HIV. Each CDR3 is given with its conserved first and last residue. The order of the fields is D gene, clone size, J gene, V gene, CDR3 protein, CDR3 DNA. A D gene is named only where the DNA matches it firmly. Expanded clones are given a class, and other clones once, few, many or no size at all.

>TRBD1|few|TRBJ2-7|TRBV29-1
CSVEVGDRGYEQYF
TGCAGCGTTGAGGTTGGGGACAGGGGATACGAGCAGTACTTC
>TRBD1|.|TRBJ2-5|TRBV5-1
CASSLGDVTGGEQYF
TGCGCCAGCAGCCTGGGGGATGTGACAGGGGGAGAGCAGTACTTC
>.|.|TRBJ2-6|TRBV4-3
CASSSGVSGANVLTF
TGCGCCAGCAGCTCGGGTGTATCTGGGGCCAACGTCCTGACTTTC
>.|few|TRBJ2-7|TRBV2
CATLDTSSSYEQYF
TGTGCCACCCTCGACACGAGTAGCTCCTACGAGCAGTACTTC
>.|.|TRBJ1-2|TRBV9
CASSVNRADYTF
TGTGCCAGCAGCGTAAACAGGGCCGACTACACCTTC
>TRBD2|.|TRBJ2-1|TRBV27
CASRLAASYNEQFF
TGTGCCAGCAGACTAGCGGCATCCTACAATGAGCAGTTCTTC
>TRBD2|.|TRBJ2-1|TRBV5-1
CASSWAALAEGRNEQFF
TGCGCCAGCAGCTGGGCCGCGCTAGCGGAGGGGCGTAATGAGCAGTTCTTC
>.|.|TRBJ2-7|TRBV7-8
CASSLAAELEQYF
TGTGCCAGCAGCTTAGCCGCTGAACTTGAGCAGTACTTC
>TRBD1|.|TRBJ2-2|TRBV7-3
CASSLIAGQGALRTGELFF
TGTGCCAGCAGCTTAATCGCCGGACAGGGGGCTCTTCGAACCGGGGAGCTGTTTTTT
>.|few|TRBJ2-3|TRBV19
CASRSSHTQYF
TGTGCCAGTAGATCATCGCATACGCAGTATTTT
>.|.|TRBJ2-7|TRBV19
CASSMDAGTVPYEQYF
TGTGCCAGTAGTATGGACGCCGGGACGGTACCATACGAGCAGTACTTC
>TRBD1|.|TRBJ2-7|TRBV28
CASSPGTGKDEQYF
TGTGCCAGCAGCCCCGGGACAGGGAAAGACGAGCAGTACTTC
>TRBD1|.|TRBJ1-1|TRBV18
CASSYGQGMNTEAFF
TGTGCCAGCTCCTATGGACAGGGGATGAACACTGAAGCTTTCTTT
>.|.|TRBJ2-3|TRBV9
CASSVAGLTDTQYF
TGTGCCAGCAGCGTTGCAGGGTTGACAGATACGCAGTATTTT
>.|.|TRBJ2-2|TRBV28
CASSPPPSSGELFF
TGTGCCAGCAGCCCCCCACCTAGTTCCGGGGAGCTGTTTTTT
>TRBD2|.|TRBJ2-1|TRBV10-1
CASSPLGLASDEQFF
TGCGCCAGCAGCCCGTTGGGACTAGCAAGCGATGAGCAGTTCTTC
>.|few|TRBJ2-3|TRBV19
CASSRGLLPTDTQYF
TGTGCCAGTAGTCGGGGGTTGCTTCCCACAGATACGCAGTATTTT
>.|.|TRBJ2-2|TRBV11-3
CASSPYSSAGELFF
TGTGCCAGCAGTCCCTATTCCTCCGCCGGGGAGCTGTTTTTT
>TRBD1|once|TRBJ2-7|TRBV28
CASRRSGQAHYEQYF
TGTGCCAGCAGACGATCTGGACAGGCCCACTACGAGCAGTACTTC
>.|medium-sized|TRBJ2-5|TRBV10-1
CASSEGETQYF
TGCGCCAGCAGTGAAGGAGAGACCCAGTACTTC
>TRBD1|.|TRBJ2-7|TRBV5-5
CASSFLGTGDEQYF
TGTGCCAGCAGCTTTCTCGGGACAGGGGACGAGCAGTACTTC
>.|.|TRBJ2-1|TRBV5-4
CASREGSGNEQFF
TGTGCCAGCAGGGAGGGAAGCGGAAATGAGCAGTTCTTC
>.|.|TRBJ2-2|TRBV19
CASSRYQGMGTGELFF
TGTGCCAGTAGTAGATACCAGGGAATGGGGACCGGGGAGCTGTTTTTT
>TRBD1|.|TRBJ2-7|TRBV6-5
CASSLGTGNYEQYF
TGTGCCAGCAGTTTAGGGACAGGGAACTACGAGCAGTACTTC
>.|.|TRBJ2-2|TRBV7-2
CASSFSRGRAGELFF
TGTGCCAGCAGCTTCTCGCGGGGAAGGGCCGGGGAGCTGTTTTTT
>TRBD1|few|TRBJ1-1|TRBV4-1
CASSQDQGVWAFF
TGCGCCAGCAGCCAAGATCAGGGGGTTTGGGCTTTCTTT
>.|.|TRBJ2-3|TRBV5-6
CASSLGPIEDTQYF
TGTGCCAGCAGCTTGGGCCCTATTGAAGATACGCAGTATTTT
>TRBD1|.|TRBJ2-7|TRBV18
CASSPFMWTGSYEQYF
TGTGCCAGCTCACCATTTATGTGGACAGGCTCCTACGAGCAGTACTTC
>TRBD1|.|TRBJ1-3|TRBV30
CAFTTGSGNTIYF
TGTGCCTTCACGACAGGGTCTGGAAACACCATATATTTT
>.|.|TRBJ1-2|TRBV27
CASSSGTDYGYTF
TGTGCCAGCAGTTCCGGGACCGACTATGGCTACACCTTC
>TRBD1|.|TRBJ1-3|TRBV29-1
CSARGRGTGNTIYF
TGCAGCGCGCGTGGCAGGGGGACTGGAAACACCATATATTTT
>.|.|TRBJ2-7|TRBV7-4
CASGSQDYEQYF
TGTGCCAGCGGATCACAGGATTACGAGCAGTACTTC
>.|.|TRBJ2-7|TRBV7-2
CASSTSTVSEQYF
TGTGCCAGCAGCACTTCAACAGTTAGCGAGCAGTACTTC
>.|.|TRBJ2-2|TRBV29-1
CSVDSGNTGELFF
TGCAGCGTTGATAGCGGGAACACCGGGGAGCTGTTTTTT
>TRBD1|.|TRBJ2-2|TRBV7-9
CASNIGLAGGTGELFF
TGTGCCAGCAATATAGGGTTGGCAGGGGGCACCGGGGAGCTGTTTTTT